This record covers a single T cell receptor beta chain. Its antigen is still unknown. Trimming removed 0 bases from V and 3 bases from J, with 6 bases in between. From germline, CDR1 is MNHEY and CDR2 SVGEGT. The CDR3 covers 13 residues. As for treatment: roughly 19 received Ad26.COV2.S at low or high dose, single or two shots; 5 received placebo; per-sample allocation not given. The study sampled participants on day 63 after the first vaccine or placebo injection. This record belongs to a study of Ad26.COV2.S vaccination and SARS-CoV-2 variants. Study-level results: Among vaccine recipients, spike-specific TCR breadth exceeded that of placebo recipients.

Assay used: immunoSEQ multiplex PCR; TCRdb lists only in-frame clones, some missing. Among hundreds of thousands of clones listed, 90% were seen once. This rearrangement joins TRBV6-2 or TRBV6-3 to TRBJ2-7; D gene unclear. This material consisted of peripheral blood, taken in a trial of Ad26.COV2.S vaccine versus placebo. The receptor's source is a person aged 18-60 years who received the Ad26.COV2.S COVID-19 vaccine or a placebo. This CDR3 reads CASSYSTNYEQYF. CDR3 coding DNA: TGTGCCAGCAGTTACTCGACGAACTACGAGCAGTACTTC.